The 9 T cell receptor beta chains in this list originate from one sample, sequenced in a study of long-term antiretroviral therapy in people with HIV. Version v3.0 of the immunoSEQ assay was performed at survey level. The data were produced by immunoSEQ multiplex PCR, yet TCRdb's version contains in-frame clones alone and is incomplete. The data contain approximately 25,000 clones, over 85% of them singletons. This specimen consisted of unsorted PBMCs, obtained 7.6 years after starting antiretroviral therapy. These receptors originate from a woman aged 40 to 49 with HIV.

The chain carries TRBV6-4 and TRBJ2-1, with D perhaps TRBD2 (6 bases). This CDR3 has 16 residues. V lost 2 bases to trimming and J lost 6 bases, with 17 bases between them. Germline loops: CDR1 MRHNA, CDR2 SNTAGT. The CDR3 DNA follows: TGTGCCAGCAGTGACACCGGCGGGGCGGAGCTCAATGAGCAGTTCTTC. Amino acid sequence: CASSDTGGAELNEQFF.

V gene TRBV7-2 combines with J gene TRBJ1-2; TRBD1 is a possible D gene (6 bases). Trimming cost V 2 bases and J 7 bases, with 23 bases left between them. The CDR3 contains 17 residues. The germline V gene encodes CDR1 SGHTA and CDR2 FQGNSA. CDR3 amino acids: CASSLPRGQPTIVGYTF. DNA for the CDR3: TGTGCCAGCAGCTTACCTCGAGGACAGCCCACTATAGTTGGCTACACCTTC.

The genes are TRBV7-9 and TRBJ2-5, with D hard to call. CDR3 length: 14 residues. Germline V CDR1 and CDR2: SEHNR, FQNEAQ (reference sequence). The V gene lost 5 bases and the J gene lost 3 bases, with 13 bases spanning the gap. Here the CDR3 reads CASSPPVGEETQYF. In DNA form, the CDR3 reads TGTGCCAGCAGCCCACCGGTTGGGGAAGAGACCCAGTACTTC.

The rearrangement links TRBV27 to TRBJ2-7; the D is unclear. V was pared by 0 bases and J by 2 bases, with 5 bases between. The CDR3 covers 13 residues. Germline CDR1 MNHEY, CDR2 SMNVEV (reference sequence). The CDR3: CASSLSFTYEQYF. The CDR3 DNA sequence: TGTGCCAGCAGTTTATCGTTCACCTACGAGCAGTACTTC.

This clone was seen just once. This chain links TRBV7-3 with TRBJ1-6; D is possibly TRBD1 (6 bases). Germline V gene sequence: CDR1 SGHTA, CDR2 FQGTGA. With 1 base removed from V and 7 bases from J, the gap between germline ends came to 11 bases. This CDR3 spans 15 amino acids. As DNA, the CDR3 is TGTGCCAGCAGCTTAATGGGGACACCGAATTCACCCCTCCACTTT. The encoded protein is CASSLMGTPNSPLHF.

This clone was seen once. The J gene is TRBJ2-1, the V gene TRBV5-1; TRBD1 aligns across 9 bases. Germline CDR1 is SGHRS and CDR2 is YFSETQ. J was trimmed by 7 bases and V by 4 bases; bases with no gene match: 12. The CDR3 consists of 16 residues. In DNA form, the CDR3 reads TGCGCCAGCAGCGGACAGGGGTCTAGTATAGGTAATGAGCAGTTCTTC. Translated: CASSGQGSSIGNEQFF.

This chain uses TRBV12-5 with TRBJ2-3; no clear D gene. The CDR3 consists of 16 residues. The germline CDR1 and CDR2 sequences are LGHNT and FRNRAP. Deletions cut 0 bases from V and 5 bases from J, with 15 bases between. The CDR3 reads CASGLVRVSTQDTQYF. The CDR3 nucleotides read TGTGCTAGTGGTTTGGTACGGGTTTCGACTCAAGATACGCAGTATTTT. Combining the CDR3 with reference TRBV12-5 and TRBJ2-3 gives the whole variable domain DARVTQTPRHKVTEMGQEVTMRCQPILGHNTVFWYRQTMMQGLELLAYFRNRAPLDDSGMPKDRFSAEMPDATLATLKIQPSEPRDSAVYFCASGLVRVSTQDTQYFGPGTRLTVL.

The rearrangement uses TRBV6-5 and TRBJ2-5; 10 bases match TRBD2. The CDR3 has 14 amino acids. Trimming at V came to 2 bases and at J to 3 bases, leaving 0 bases not matched to a gene. Germline CDR1 is MNHEY and CDR2 is SVGAGI. The chain's CDR3 is CASSYSGGEETQYF. DNA for the CDR3: TGTGCCAGCAGTTACAGCGGGGGGGAAGAGACCCAGTACTTC.

The chain has TRBV19 and TRBJ1-2; D is uncertain. The CDR3 totals 14 residues. Germline loops: CDR1 LNHDA, CDR2 SQIVND (reference sequence). V was cut by 4 bases and J by 4 bases, with 13 bases left in between. The CDR3, as DNA: TGTGCCAGTAGTACCTGGACCTCAGGCTATGGCTACACCTTC. Amino acid sequence: CASSTWTSGYGYTF. The whole variable domain, remainder taken from reference TRBV19 and TRBJ1-2, is DGGITQSPKYLFRKEGQNVTLSCEQNLNHDAMYWYRQDPGQGLRLIYYSQIVNDFQKGDIAEGYSVSREKKESFPLTVTSAQKNPTAFYLCASSTWTSGYGYTFGSGTRLTVV.